A selection of T cell receptor beta chains follows, all from one sample in a study of cytomegalovirus exposure and HLA in healthy donors. The table came from immunoSEQ multiplex PCR; TCRdb's copy has only in-frame clones and leaves some out. The sample lists about 140,000 clones; approximately 62% were seen once. Sequenced: PBMCs. Receptors originate from a human donor in good health. Both conserved end residues are part of each CDR3. A D gene is named only where the DNA matches it firmly. Clone size is stated in some rows and not others, as once, few, many or a class when expanded.

v_call,clone_size,j_call,d_call,cdr3_aa,cdr3_nt
TRBV28,.,TRBJ2-5,TRBD2,CASSSTSGRGETQYF,TGTGCCAGCAGTTCGACTAGCGGGAGGGGGGAGACCCAGTACTTC
TRBV7-9,.,TRBJ2-7,TRBD2,CASSLAKWTSGEGFYEQYF,TGTGCCAGCAGCTTAGCTAAATGGACTAGCGGGGAGGGATTCTACGAGCAGTACTTC
TRBV5-4,once,TRBJ2-1,.,CASSLVASSSYNEQFF,TGTGCCAGCAGCTTGGTCGCTAGCTCGTCCTACAATGAGCAGTTCTTC
TRBV5-1,.,TRBJ2-2,TRBD2,CASSLEASGRTGELFF,TGCGCCAGCAGCTTGGAGGCTAGCGGGAGAACCGGGGAGCTGTTTTTT
TRBV5-4,few,TRBJ2-4,TRBD1,CASSATGGKNIQYF,TGTGCCAGCAGCGCAACAGGGGGCAAAAACATTCAGTACTTC
TRBV5-4,.,TRBJ1-2,.,CASSPEAGAYGYTF,TGTGCCAGCAGCCCGGAGGCAGGGGCATATGGCTACACCTTC
TRBV7-6,few,TRBJ2-1,.,CASSLVAGLSSYNEQFF,TGTGCCAGCAGCTTAGTGGCGGGTCTGAGCTCCTACAATGAGCAGTTCTTC
TRBV7-3,.,TRBJ2-1,.,CASSESSFNEQFF,TGTGCCAGCAGCGAATCTAGTTTTAATGAGCAGTTCTTC
TRBV7-8,.,TRBJ2-1,TRBD2,CASSPQGLAEDNEQFF,TGTGCCAGCAGCCCCCAGGGACTAGCGGAAGACAATGAGCAGTTCTTC
TRBV18,few,TRBJ2-5,.,CASSPGARETQYF,TGTGCCAGCTCACCAGGGGCACGGGAGACCCAGTACTTC
TRBV27,once,TRBJ2-7,TRBD1,CASSSGTGGYEQYF,TGTGCCAGCAGTTCCGGGACAGGGGGCTACGAGCAGTACTTC
TRBV6-6,.,TRBJ1-1,.,CAIRSGAGTEAFF,TGTGCCATCAGGTCAGGGGCTGGCACTGAAGCTTTCTTT
TRBV27,.,TRBJ2-7,TRBD1,CASSPITGTGPYEQYF,TGTGCCAGCAGCCCTATCACAGGGACAGGGCCGTACGAGCAGTACTTC
TRBV4-2,.,TRBJ1-2,.,CASSPSRDSAGSYGYTF,TGTGCCAGCAGCCCTAGTCGGGACTCCGCCGGCTCCTATGGCTACACCTTC
TRBV4-2,.,TRBJ2-7,.,CASSPRLAGEQYF,TGTGCCAGCAGCCCCCGGCTGGCGGGCGAGCAGTACTTC
TRBV10-1,.,TRBJ1-1,.,CASSTGSEAFF,TGCGCCAGCAGTACCGGGAGTGAAGCTTTCTTT
TRBV11-2,.,TRBJ2-7,.,CASSFGSRYEQYF,TGTGCCAGCAGCTTCGGGAGCCGATACGAGCAGTACTTC
TRBV7-7,.,TRBJ2-1,.,CASGPPGFGSYNEQFF,TGTGCTAGCGGACCTCCGGGGTTTGGCTCCTACAATGAGCAGTTCTTC
TRBV28,.,TRBJ1-5,.,CASSPAEYSNQPQHF,TGTGCCAGCAGCCCCGCGGAATATAGCAATCAGCCCCAGCATTTT
TRBV2,.,TRBJ2-3,.,CASSYSTDTQYF,TGTGCCAGCAGCTATAGCACAGATACGCAGTATTTT
TRBV14,few,TRBJ2-1,TRBD2,CASMKLAGGYNEQFF,TGTGCCAGTATGAAACTAGCGGGAGGCTACAATGAGCAGTTCTTC
TRBV11-3,.,TRBJ1-3,.,CASSYGWIGGNTIYF,TGTGCCAGCAGTTACGGGTGGATAGGCGGAAACACCATATATTTT
TRBV6-6,.,TRBJ2-7,.,CASSYMNQYEQYF,TGTGCCAGCAGTTACATGAACCAGTACGAGCAGTACTTC
TRBV5-1,.,TRBJ2-7,.,CASSSPDRRDYEQYF,TGCGCCAGCAGCTCCCCCGATCGGCGGGACTACGAGCAGTACTTC
TRBV7-6,few,TRBJ2-5,.,CASSLSPRETQYF,TGTGCCAGCAGCTTGTCTCCCCGGGAGACCCAGTACTTC
TRBV28,.,TRBJ2-3,TRBD2,CASSLSSGLAGAEPSTDTQYF,TGTGCCAGCAGTTTATCCTCCGGACTAGCGGGAGCCGAACCTAGCACAGATACGCAGTATTTT
TRBV9,.,TRBJ1-2,TRBD1,CASSVGQGSYGYTF,TGTGCCAGCAGCGTAGGACAGGGAAGCTATGGCTACACCTTC
TRBV7-6,.,TRBJ2-3,TRBD2,CASSLGAGGPVDTQYF,TGTGCCAGCAGCTTAGGGGCGGGAGGGCCTGTGGATACGCAGTATTTT
TRBV6-6,few,TRBJ1-5,TRBD1,CASRFTGGSNQPQHF,TGTGCCAGCAGATTTACAGGGGGGAGCAATCAGCCCCAGCATTTT
TRBV28,.,TRBJ2-7,TRBD1,CASSWGQGGEQYF,TGTGCCAGCAGTTGGGGACAGGGAGGCGAGCAGTACTTC
TRBV19,.,TRBJ1-5,TRBD1,CASRGQGPFHQPQHF,TGTGCCAGTAGGGGACAGGGGCCATTTCATCAGCCCCAGCATTTT
TRBV5-6,.,TRBJ2-7,.,CASSLRDYEQYF,TGTGCCAGCAGCCTCAGGGACTACGAGCAGTACTTC
TRBV4-3,few,TRBJ2-3,.,CASSQSGSRTDTQYF,TGCGCCAGCAGCCAGAGCGGAAGTCGGACAGATACGCAGTATTTT
TRBV10-3,.,TRBJ2-2,TRBD1,CATRQGSNTGELFF,TGTGCCACCCGACAGGGGTCGAACACCGGGGAGCTGTTTTTT
TRBV18,few,TRBJ2-7,TRBD2,CASSPVTSGFSYEQYF,TGTGCCAGCTCACCGGTGACTAGCGGGTTCTCCTACGAGCAGTACTTC
TRBV6-1,.,TRBJ1-1,.,CASSEAPLRGAFF,TGTGCCAGCAGTGAAGCCCCACTTAGGGGAGCTTTCTTT
TRBV7-9,.,TRBJ2-5,TRBD2,CASSRTGTSGQETQYF,TGTGCCAGCAGCCGTACCGGGACTAGCGGCCAAGAGACCCAGTACTTC
TRBV19,few,TRBJ2-2,.,CASSRGDSPNTGELFF,TGTGCCAGTAGTAGGGGGGACAGCCCGAACACCGGGGAGCTGTTTTTT
TRBV11-3,.,TRBJ2-2,TRBD1,CASRTGGSGELFF,TGTGCCAGCCGGACAGGGGGCAGCGGGGAGCTGTTTTTT
TRBV2,.,TRBJ1-2,.,CASSDTAGYTF,TGTGCCAGCAGTGATACTGCCGGCTACACCTTC
TRBV7-6,.,TRBJ2-1,TRBD1,CASSSRDRDYNEQFF,TGTGCCAGCAGCTCACGGGACAGGGACTACAATGAGCAGTTCTTC
TRBV20-1,few,TRBJ2-7,.,CSAQATYEQYF,TGCAGTGCCCAGGCGACCTACGAGCAGTACTTC
TRBV19,once,TRBJ1-1,TRBD1,CASTPGGQVSTEAFF,TGTGCCAGTACCCCAGGGGGGCAGGTTAGCACTGAAGCTTTCTTT
TRBV18,.,TRBJ2-5,TRBD1,CASSLPGGLQETQYF,TGTGCCAGCTCACTGCCAGGGGGCCTTCAAGAGACCCAGTACTTC
TRBV9,.,TRBJ2-5,.,CASSVGRGQETQYF,TGTGCCAGCAGCGTAGGAAGGGGTCAAGAGACCCAGTACTTC
TRBV7-3,.,TRBJ1-1,TRBD1,CASSPTPGGVTEAFF,TGTGCCAGCAGCCCAACCCCAGGGGGAGTTACTGAAGCTTTCTTT
TRBV6-5,.,TRBJ1-1,.,CASGSPEAFF,TGTGCCAGCGGTAGCCCTGAAGCTTTCTTT
TRBV27,.,TRBJ2-2,TRBD2,CASRVEKGLATNTGELFF,TGTGCCAGCAGGGTAGAGAAGGGACTAGCAACGAACACCGGGGAGCTGTTTTTT
TRBV28,.,TRBJ1-2,.,CASTRGGVYGYTF,TGTGCCAGCACACGGGGGGGGGTCTATGGCTACACCTTC
TRBV2,.,TRBJ2-1,.,CASSGSEVDEQFF,TGTGCCAGCAGTGGCTCAGAGGTCGATGAGCAGTTCTTC
TRBV5-6,.,TRBJ2-7,TRBD1,CASSAGTGYEQYF,TGTGCCAGCAGCGCGGGGACAGGCTACGAGCAGTACTTC
TRBV5-5,.,TRBJ2-1,TRBD2,CASSYGTSGYNEQFF,TGTGCCAGCAGCTACGGGACTAGCGGCTACAATGAGCAGTTCTTC
TRBV5-1,.,TRBJ2-1,TRBD2,CASSSGIDNEQFF,TGCGCCAGTTCTAGCGGGATTGACAATGAGCAGTTCTTC
TRBV5-5,once,TRBJ2-1,TRBD2,CASSLRLAVGNEQFF,TGTGCCAGCAGCTTGAGACTAGCGGTTGGAAATGAGCAGTTCTTC